These T cell receptor beta chains were read from a single sample in a study of cytomegalovirus exposure and HLA in healthy donors. Data came from immunoSEQ multiplex PCR; TCRdb stores just in-frame clones and leaves some out. The table has over 100,000 clones, more than 70% seen once. The source material was PBMCs. These receptor sequences come from a woman aged 18-35 years in good health and CMV-seronegative. Both conserved end residues are part of each CDR3.

v_gene: TRBV7-3; CDR3aa: CASSSPPQHWAPNQPQHF
v_gene: TRBV6-5; CDR3aa: CASSYFPGQAYTEAFF
v_gene: TRBV7-2; CDR3aa: CASSYGGALAKNIQYF
v_gene: TRBV6-5; CDR3aa: CASSSRQGGLGLQYF
v_gene: TRBV7-6; CDR3aa: CASSLAGGIQETQYF
v_gene: TRBV6-5; CDR3aa: CASSSPADTQYF
v_gene: TRBV15; CDR3aa: CATSRSTGAYEQYF
v_gene: TRBV11-2; CDR3aa: CASRPIRARPYEQYF
v_gene: TRBV2; CDR3aa: CAIPRTTGITNEQFF
v_gene: TRBV7-6; CDR3aa: CASSQSGAYYEQYF
v_gene: TRBV7-6; CDR3aa: CASSLATSGSFYEQYF
v_gene: TRBV30; CDR3aa: CAWSAPERKNSGELFF
v_gene: TRBV6-5; CDR3aa: CASRRTGRRVEQYF
v_gene: TRBV6-1; CDR3aa: CASSEDRRGNTEAFF
v_gene: TRBV10-3; CDR3aa: CAIGDAGGGWTEAFF
v_gene: TRBV2; CDR3aa: CASSEITALTDTQYF
v_gene: TRBV27; CDR3aa: CASSFLGGTGELFF
v_gene: TRBV5-4; CDR3aa: CASSLDPSGASTYEQYF
v_gene: TRBV28; CDR3aa: CASGKGTGREAFF
v_gene: TRBV4-2; CDR3aa: CASSQEAGYEQYF
v_gene: TRBV6-6; CDR3aa: CASSPGSNQPQHF
v_gene: TRBV6-5; CDR3aa: CASSYGGGETQYF
v_gene: TRBV7-3; CDR3aa: CASSLTGTSTDTQYF
v_gene: TRBV6-5; CDR3aa: CASSLSALPYEQYF
v_gene: TRBV28; CDR3aa: CASSLPTGQGWYEQYF
v_gene: TRBV18; CDR3aa: CASSLSGSYTENIQYF
v_gene: TRBV18; CDR3aa: CASSQQSSGNTIYF
v_gene: TRBV7-2; CDR3aa: CASSLAATYEQYF
v_gene: TRBV14; CDR3aa: CASSRQGYLAGVADTQYF
v_gene: TRBV7-9; CDR3aa: CASSTGTGLAQETQYF
v_gene: TRBV7-9; CDR3aa: CASSPVNPNTEAFF
v_gene: TRBV19; CDR3aa: CASSIQGEETQYF
v_gene: TRBV4-2; CDR3aa: CASSQERGTGELFF
v_gene: TRBV18; CDR3aa: CASSPSDTQYF
v_gene: TRBV7-6; CDR3aa: CASSSPGTEAFF
v_gene: TRBV6-6; CDR3aa: CASSYEAVSYEQYF
v_gene: TRBV18; CDR3aa: CASSPRAGAYNEQFF
v_gene: TRBV19; CDR3aa: CASGALPGNTIYF
v_gene: TRBV6-5; CDR3aa: CASSNRGHGRGYTF
v_gene: TRBV9; CDR3aa: CASSVSPPEGVYNEQFF
v_gene: TRBV5-4; CDR3aa: CASSFGGHMNTEAFF
v_gene: TRBV6-1; CDR3aa: CASSGQRGGSVGEQYF